The rows below give T cell receptor beta chains drawn from one sample of a study of T cells in narcolepsy. The repertoire was sequenced with immunoSEQ multiplex PCR; TCRdb's copy has only in-frame clones and lacks some. The table lists around 22,000 clones, approximately 82% of them singletons. Sequencing was performed on memory (CD45RA-) CD4+ T cells from blood. Every receptor here comes from a human donor in good health. CDR3s include the opening cysteine and the closing phenylalanine or tryptophan. The D gene is left open where the match is weak. The size of a clone is reported for some rows only, either as once, few or many, or as a class for expanded clones.

TRBV7-9,TRBJ2-2,.,TRBD1,CASSGRDREVTGELFF,TGTGCCAGCAGCGGCCGGGACAGGGAGGTCACCGGGGAGCTGTTTTTT
TRBV19,TRBJ2-7,.,.,CASSGLGAGSAYEQYF,TGTGCCAGTAGCGGATTGGGGGCCGGTTCGGCCTACGAGCAGTACTTC
TRBV4-1,TRBJ2-7,.,TRBD1,CASSHSYRGYEQYF,TGCGCCAGCAGCCACTCTTACAGGGGCTACGAGCAGTACTTC
TRBV6-5,TRBJ1-3,.,TRBD1,CASSSLGQENTIYF,TGTGCCAGCAGTTCATTGGGACAGGAAAACACCATATATTTT
TRBV6-1,TRBJ2-3,once,TRBD2,CASTWGGTDTQYF,TGTGCCAGCACTTGGGGGGGTACAGATACGCAGTATTTT
TRBV12-5,TRBJ2-3,.,TRBD2,CASVPSGGSTDTQYF,TGTGCTAGCGTACCGAGCGGGGGGAGCACAGATACGCAGTATTTT
TRBV7-6,TRBJ2-1,.,.,CASSTYSYNEQFF,TGTGCCAGCAGCACCTACAGTTACAATGAGCAGTTCTTC
TRBV5-6,TRBJ2-7,.,.,CASSPGRHEQYF,TGTGCCAGCAGCCCAGGACGTCACGAGCAGTACTTC
TRBV2,TRBJ2-5,.,.,CASTRVRQIGETQYF,TGTGCCAGCACCCGGGTGAGGCAGATCGGCGAGACCCAGTACTTC
TRBV6-1,TRBJ1-5,.,TRBD1,CATKQGAGNQPQHF,TGTGCCACTAAACAGGGGGCTGGCAATCAGCCCCAGCATTTT
TRBV7-9,TRBJ1-2,few,.,CASSFTANYGYTF,TGTGCCAGCAGCTTCACAGCAAACTATGGCTACACCTTC
TRBV5-4,TRBJ1-1,.,.,CASRDRQNTEAFF,TGTGCCAGCAGAGATAGACAGAACACTGAAGCTTTCTTT
TRBV5-4,TRBJ1-3,.,.,CASSLSASGNTIYF,TGTGCCAGCAGCTTGAGTGCGTCTGGAAACACCATATATTTT
TRBV5-1,TRBJ1-1,few,.,CASSPREGLNTEAFF,TGCGCCAGCAGCCCCAGGGAGGGCCTGAACACTGAAGCTTTCTTT
TRBV7-9,TRBJ2-3,.,.,CASSPLGGDTQYF,TGTGCCAGCAGCCCCTTGGGAGGAGATACGCAGTATTTT